This T cell receptor beta chain emerged from a study of cytomegalovirus exposure and HLA in healthy donors (dated by TCRdb to the late 2010s). Turning to the overall study: According to an earlier analysis of several hundred of the donors, some 180 million T cells yielded approximately 120 million unique TCR beta sequences and about 280 Gb of sequence data. Besides the first cohort of 666 subjects, a separate validation cohort made up of some 110 different subjects was used. An early release that covered more than 550 HLA-typed donors contained about 290 gigabases of sequencing data and about 93 million unique TCR sequences. Donor age, sex, ethnicity and CMV serostatus were compiled alongside the repertoire data. Among a few hundred genotyped donors of the cohort, an average of about 240,000 unique TCR beta nucleotide sequences were sequenced per donor, roughly a sixth of them non-productive. HLA typing covered class I and class II loci at four-digit resolution. Among the roughly 400 genotyped donors, around 81% belonged to the genetic ancestry cluster associated with self-reported Caucasian donors. A later analysis re-analyzed previously published TCR beta repertoires from 500 to 700 donors and added high-resolution HLA genotyping to study TCR occurrence patterns. The study used immunosequencing to profile the T cell repertoires of approximately 630 subjects and linked those repertoires to cytomegalovirus serostatus. Rather than drawing on any new phenotypic data, the later analysis identified candidate immune exposures from TCR beta sequences and the way those sequences occurred across donors. Genome-wide SNP genotypes for about 55% of the 666 donors were used in a later genetic analysis, which treated that subset as a discovery cohort. Roughly 5 DR-DQ haplotypes were treated as single units for association and clustering because of strong linkage in the cohort. All discovery cohort repertoires had been generated on a single sequencing platform. High-throughput TCR immunosequencing, statistical association of individual TCRs with disease status, and machine learning were combined to predict cytomegalovirus infection status. The number of donors typed differed by locus, with 629-630 for A, B, C, DRB1 and DQB1, about 500 for DQA1, over 600 for DPA1, and some 470 for DPB1. The study aimed to test whether cataloging public T cell receptors could reveal signatures of past pathogen exposure. To decide whether each TCR beta V gene segment behaved as functional or pseudogenic, an earlier analysis of some 580 of the donors relied on high-throughput TCR beta sequencing.

The cohort consisted of 650 to 700 healthy bone marrow donors. At the time of sampling, every cohort member was nominally healthy, though immune exposures that went unrecorded were likely present. The donor tested CMV seropositive, placing the donor among the roughly 300 seropositive members of the cohort. A peripheral blood sample was collected from each donor, and TCR beta sequencing was performed on peripheral blood mononuclear cells. Genomic DNA was extracted from the blood cell samples with the Qiagen DNeasy Blood Extraction Kit. What the study reported, not specific to this receptor: Because HLA typing was unavailable for some donors at each locus, only the typed subset was used in association tests. A later analysis found that most CMV-associated TCR beta chains appeared HLA-restricted, with HLA associations seemingly driven largely by CMV exposure. Sequencing depth was assumed to be roughly uniform across donors in the presence/absence analyses, though that assumption may not hold. The classifier was reported to diagnose cytomegalovirus status with high specificity and sensitivity in both the original cohort and the validation cohort. In a later analysis, HLA-associated TCR beta chains showed more clonal expansion and lower generation probabilities than non-associated chains that were equally common. While some public TCRs were present in many individuals, most TCR sequences turned up only very rarely across donors. A later analysis reported that several top co-occurrence clusters appeared linked to parvovirus B19, influenza, CMV and Epstein-Barr virus. A later analysis found that TCR association rates varied across HLA loci, with DRB1 alleles showing the most associated TCRs and HLA-C alleles the fewest. A further reported finding was that TCR beta sequences accurately predicted the HLA-A and HLA-B alleles for most subjects in the first cohort. Compared with the approximately 670-donor mean, donors in an Asian-associated ancestry cluster had fewer N-insertions in productive TCRs, according to a later genetic analysis. Linkage disequilibrium might explain the correlated functional status among segregating V segments, but an unknown experimental factor could not be excluded. Only TCR beta chains were sequenced in this cohort, and the absence of alpha or paired-chain data limited detectable features. The earlier analysis of some 540 of the donors excluded seventeen rarely observed V segments, including chromosome 9 orphons, because counts were too low. When HLA alleles, especially DR and DQ, strongly co-occurred, attributing TCR associations to individual alleles was difficult. In a later analysis, some 17,000 TCR beta sequences were associated with specific HLA alleles at a false discovery rate of 0.05. In vitro tests confirmed that a few of the cytomegalovirus-associated TCR beta chains recognize cytomegalovirus antigens. A cluster of highly shared sequence variants was judged likely to be a technical artifact of the sequencing pipeline. V-gene and J-gene trimming of TCR beta chains was associated with a missense DCLRE1C variant in a later genetic analysis, and the association was replicated in an independent cohort. A total of fewer than 200 TCR beta chains were listed by the study as associated with cytomegalovirus. The authors suggested that the approach could potentially be extended to other disease states and immunological phenotypes. In an earlier analysis of 587 of the donors, most TCR beta V segments appeared in productive rearrangements about 87% or about 30% of the time, broadly matching IMGT annotations. The only immune exposure information available for the cohort was CMV serostatus.

The receptor library was made with the immunoSEQ multiplex PCR assay. For the multiplex PCR, a mixture combining 60 forward primers for TCR Vbeta segments and 13 reverse primers for TCR Jbeta segments was used. The CDR3 region of rearranged TCR beta genes was amplified from genomic DNA by a multiplex PCR assay. On the Illumina HiSeq System, the amplified TCR beta libraries were sequenced as 87-base-pair reads. Per the source publication's procedure: In a later analysis, around 80 million unique TCR beta chains were counted across the 500 to 700 repertoires, and around 11 million of these chains were shared by at least two donors. Raw reads were error-corrected and collapsed into unique sequences by a nearest-neighbor algorithm in which closely related sequences were merged to remove PCR and sequencing errors. V, D and J gene segments were assigned by aligning CDR3 sequences to IMGT reference sequences. For a sequence to be retained, a match of at least six nucleotides was required to both a V gene segment and a J gene segment. Rearrangements were called productive when the CDR3 lacked stop codons and stayed in frame with V and J; all others were non-productive. CDR3 was defined by IMGT convention, running from the second conserved V-encoded cysteine to the conserved J-encoded phenylalanine. In an earlier analysis of more than 550 of the donors, sequences lacking an unambiguous match to a single V gene segment were excluded. An earlier analysis of about 590 of the donors classified V segments as functional when productive rearrangements were above 56.7% and as segregating when the standard deviation between donors was above 5%. A statistical classification framework was built to diagnose cytomegalovirus status from the catalog of TCR beta chain sequences. A later analysis assigned V and J genes by comparing TCR nucleotide sequences with IMGT/GENE-DB human TR gene sequences. In a later analysis, CDR3 sequences and most-parsimonious VDJ recombination scenarios were assigned using the TCRdist pipeline. In a later analysis, every TCR beta chain was defined by the combination of its CDR3 amino acid sequence and its V-gene family, and reads without a unique V-gene family were dropped. A later analysis removed 550 to 650 highly shared, low-generation-probability nucleotide sequences to deal with suspected cross-contamination and a sequencing artifact. In a later analysis, a clonal expansion index for each public chain was calculated from normalized within-repertoire ranks of inferred template counts. In a later analysis, generation probabilities were computed using a VDJ recombination model fitted to out-of-frame rearrangements, and the results were checked against IGoR. In a later analysis, TCR-TCR, TCR-HLA and TCR-CMV co-occurrence was scored with hypergeometric tests, and a repertoire-size bias correction was applied to TCR pairs. To estimate false discovery rates, a later analysis permuted the HLA or CMV assignments 20 times. A later analysis grouped co-occurring TCRs with DBSCAN, adding TCRdist sequence similarity when clustering within HLA-allele-positive subsets. Repertoires with fewer than 30,000 or more than 120,000 public chains, plus five repertoires with anomalous nucleotide sharing, were excluded from co-occurrence clustering. The table comes from immuneACCESS by way of TCRdb, which keeps in-frame sequences with V and J called. Part of the clones is missing from these tables; in studies checked, under half for an unresolved V gene and the rest for unknown reasons. V, J and clone size were drawn from that table, and D and trimming were deduced from the DNA. In this sample the table shows roughly 160,000 clones, about 72% of which occur a single time. The ten largest account for 2.2% of the sample.

Worth noting for this clone: Its antigen remains unidentified. Per-nucleotide qualities are absent, and no much larger clonotype sits a single base away.

Material: PBMCs. The sequence derives from a man aged 45-60 years in good health and CMV-seropositive.

At the DNA level, the sequence is TGTGCCAGCAGTTACTCCTCAGGGGTCTATGGCTACACCTTC. The encoded protein is CASSYSSGVYGYTF. This chain joins TRBV6-5 to TRBJ1-2; TRBD1 is a weak D gene call, 6 bases matching. In the germline V gene, CDR1 corresponds to MNHEY and CDR2 to SVGAGI. V was cut back by 0 bases and J by 4 bases, leaving a gap of 9 bases between them. The CDR3 spans 14 residues, from the cysteine through the phenylalanine. Of all the DNA, just the CDR3 is kept, 42 bases in frame from base 1.